This entry is about one T cell receptor beta chain. Its specificity is unknown. Second doses were pooled across both intervals (about 4 or about 12 weeks). Using immunoSEQ multiplex PCR, the repertoire was profiled, and TCRdb retains in-frame clones only, with some absent. The sample has around 94,000 clones, about 85% seen once. The sample is drawn from a study of T cell responses to AZD1222 COVID-19 vaccine. Whole-study findings and limits: Clonal diversity may have been underestimated in mostly white British donors. Recipients of AZD1222 seropositive at baseline numbered only five or six.

V was shortened by 1 base and J by 8 bases, with 12 bases between the two germline ends. Germline V CDR1 and CDR2: SGHAT, FQNNGV. This CDR3 has 15 amino acids. This clonotype originated in an adult who received the AZD1222 COVID-19 vaccine. The specimen comprised peripheral blood, sampled 28 days after the second AZD1222 dose. The V and J genes are TRBV11-2 and TRBJ1-6, with D perhaps TRBD1 (5 bases). In nucleotides, the CDR3 is TGTGCCAGCAGCTTAGTGGGGGGTATAGATTCACCCCTCCACTTT. This encodes CASSLVGGIDSPLHF. Filled out from reference TRBV11-2 and TRBJ1-6, the complete variable domain reads EAGVAQSPRYKIIEKRQSVAFWCNPISGHATLYWYQQILGQGPKLLIQFQNNGVVDDSQLPKDRFSAERLKGVDSTLKIQPAKLEDSAVYLCASSLVGGIDSPLHFGNGTRLTVT.